This T cell receptor (beta chain) was recorded in a study of blood T cell repertoires in COVID-19. In the study overall: COVID-19 samples, acute and convalescent, were from the United States, Italy and Spain.

The V gene's germline CDR1 is SGHRS and CDR2 YFSETQ. V lost 3 bases to trimming and J lost 4 bases, with 17 bases between them. The CDR3 extends over 15 amino acids. Assay: immunoSEQ multiplex PCR; the TCRdb copy retains only in-frame clones and omits some. The table lists tens of thousands of clones, approximately 85% of them singletons. Sequencing used peripheral blood. This clonotype was sampled from a human donor in a cohort sampled during active COVID-19. This chain links TRBV5-1 with TRBJ2-7; perhaps TRBD2 as D (5 bases). DNA for the CDR3: TGCGCCAGCAGCTCCCAGACTGCGCCGGGGTACGAGCAGTACTTC. This sequence encodes CASSSQTAPGYEQYF.